This T cell receptor beta chain is from a study of shared clonotypes between healthy human individuals. At the level of the study: Those who served as donors were a couple of women and a few men between the ages of 18 and 49.

Each subset's genomic DNA was split evenly across several immunoSEQ plates. Data came from immunoSEQ multiplex PCR; TCRdb stores just in-frame clones and leaves some out. The table lists about 1.1 million clones, around three quarters of them singletons, with approximately 0.9% in the top ten. Trimming removed 5 bases from V and 5 bases from J, with 7 bases in between. The CDR3 covers 12 residues. Germline CDR1 and CDR2: LNHDA and SQIVND (reference sequence). Splitting the CD4+ cells yielded a CD45RA+ naive subset and a CD45RA-negative memory subset. The sequence came from a man aged 18 to 29 in good health. Some clones in this sample may be carry-over from other donors' samples. Sequences were obtained from memory CD4+ T cells from PBMCs. Subset defined: CD45RA-negative fraction. This rearrangement joins TRBV19 to TRBJ1-5; D is uncertain. The CDR3 bases are TGTGCCAGTAGTTATCGGGATCAGCCCCAGCATTTT. Translating gives CASSYRDQPQHF.